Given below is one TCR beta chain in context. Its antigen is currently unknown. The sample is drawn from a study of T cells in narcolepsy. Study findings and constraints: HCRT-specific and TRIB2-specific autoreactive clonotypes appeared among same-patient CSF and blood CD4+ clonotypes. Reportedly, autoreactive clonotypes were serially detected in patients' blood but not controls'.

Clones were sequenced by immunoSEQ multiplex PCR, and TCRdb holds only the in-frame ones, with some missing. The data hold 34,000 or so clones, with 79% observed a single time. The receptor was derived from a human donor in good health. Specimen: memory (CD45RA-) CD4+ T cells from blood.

The CDR3 loop reads CATRDREDQPQHF. CDR3 sequence (DNA): TGTGCCACAAGAGACAGGGAGGATCAGCCCCAGCATTTT. V gene TRBV6-6 combines with J gene TRBJ1-5; 7 nucleotides line up with TRBD1. The CDR3 is made up of 13 amino acids. V lost 10 bases to trimming and J lost 5 bases; unmatched junction nucleotides: 8. CDR1 is MNHNY, CDR2 SVGAGI, per germline (reference sequence).